A single sample gave rise to the 28 T cell receptor beta chains below, sequenced in a study of T cell responses to AZD1222 COVID-19 vaccine. Only in-frame clones appear in the TCRdb table, and some are missing; sequencing was by immunoSEQ multiplex PCR. The sample lists about 150,000 clones, 80% to 90% occurring once. The material sequenced was peripheral blood, taken after recovery from COVID-19. All receptors derive from an adult who had recovered from COVID-19.

The chain joins TRBV7-6 to TRBJ1-1; tentatively, D is TRBD1 (5 bases). Trimming took 1 base from V and 0 from J, leaving 24 bases between them. The germline CDR1 and CDR2 sequences are SGHVS and FNYEAQ. The CDR3 sequence is 20 residues long. The CDR3 is CASSLVPGSMNGFMNTEAFF. The CDR3 nucleotides read TGTGCCAGCAGCTTAGTCCCAGGGTCGATGAACGGGTTCATGAACACTGAAGCTTTCTTT.

This clone appeared a single time. The chain employs TRBV3-1 (or the pseudogene TRBV3-2) and TRBJ2-1; a weak D match, TRBD2 (5 bases). Germline V gene lookup returns CDR1 LGHDT and CDR2 YNNKEL (reference sequence). V dropped 7 bases and J dropped 2 bases, with 12 bases sitting between them. CDR3 length: 14 residues. The CDR3 loop reads CASMISGAYNEQFF. CDR3 in DNA: TGTGCCAGCATGATCAGCGGTGCCTACAATGAGCAGTTCTTC.

The J gene is TRBJ2-7, the V gene TRBV27; D is perhaps TRBD1 or TRBD2 (5 bases each). V was shortened by 8 bases and J by 2 bases, with 19 bases between the two germline ends. The CDR3 spans 15 residues. The V gene's germline CDR1 is MNHEY and CDR2 SMNVEV (reference sequence). The CDR3: CASAMGTGRTYEQYF. The CDR3 coding sequence is TGTGCCAGCGCCATGGGGACGGGGCGTACCTACGAGCAGTACTTC.

The V gene is TRBV9, the J gene TRBJ1-6, with TRBD1 as a possible D gene (6 bases). This CDR3 has 16 amino acids. V lost 8 bases and J lost 1, with 16 bases in between. Germline-derived CDR1 and CDR2 are SGDLS and YYNGEE. The CDR3 region is CASSSGVVSYNSPLHF. CDR3 nucleotide sequence: TGTGCCAGTTCTTCAGGGGTCGTGTCCTATAATTCACCCCTCCACTTT.

The chain employs TRBV9 and TRBJ1-1; no clear D. Germline V gene data show CDR1 as SGDLS and CDR2 as YYNGEE. This CDR3 comprises 14 residues. The V end was cut by 0 bases, the J end by 0 bases, with 6 bases between. The CDR3: CASSVGVLNTEAFF. DNA for the CDR3: TGTGCCAGCAGCGTAGGGGTCCTGAACACTGAAGCTTTCTTT.

With respect to this clone: The sample carries other DNA sequences with the same CDR3. The chain links TRBV5-1 to TRBJ2-5, with D unclear. The CDR3 spans 12 residues. CDR1 is SGHRS, CDR2 YFSETQ, per germline. V was shortened by 0 bases and J by 4 bases, with 4 bases between the two germline ends. The CDR3 DNA sequence: TGCGCCAGCAGCTTGGATGGAGAGACCCAGTACTTC. This translates into CASSLDGETQYF.

This sequence joins TRBV10-2 and TRBJ1-5; D not certain. This CDR3 contains 14 residues. V lost 4 bases to trimming and J lost 1 base, with 8 bases between them. CDR1 is WSHSY and CDR2 is SAAADI in the germline V gene. CDR3 sequence reads: CASSVGGSNQPQHF. CDR3 DNA: TGCGCCAGCAGTGTTGGAGGGAGCAATCAGCCCCAGCATTTT.

The chain combines TRBV29-1 with TRBJ2-6; 7 nucleotides match TRBD1. Germline trimming cut 6 bases from V and 0 bases from J; bases unmatched to any gene: 5. The CDR3 consists of 15 residues. Germline values: CDR1 SQVTM, CDR2 ANQGSEA. The CDR3 nucleotides are TGCAGCGTGGGACAGCTAAGCTCTGGGGCCAACGTCCTGACTTTC. It yields the protein CSVGQLSSGANVLTF.

This sequence joins TRBV9 and TRBJ2-7; D is tentatively TRBD1 or TRBD2 (6 bases each). This CDR3 is built from 17 residues. Germline loops: CDR1 SGDLS, CDR2 YYNGEE. The ends were cut back, 3 bases at V and 3 bases at J, with 22 bases in the middle. The CDR3 DNA sequence: TGTGCCAGCAGCGCGGGACCCGGAGGGGGTGGGATCTACGAGCAGTACTTC. This codes for CASSAGPGGGGIYEQYF.

This clone was seen once. This chain links TRBV2 with TRBJ1-2; 8 bases agree with TRBD1. CDR3 size: 14 residues. Germline trimming cut 4 bases from V and 3 bases from J; bases unmatched to any gene: 4. CDR1 and CDR2 (germline): SNHLY, FYNNEI. CDR3: CASSGQGFDYGYTF. CDR3 sequence (DNA): TGTGCCAGCAGTGGACAGGGGTTCGACTATGGCTACACCTTC.

This clone was counted once. The CDR3 spells CASSPGQGATGELFF. CDR3 DNA sequence: TGCGCCAGCAGCCCGGGACAGGGGGCCACCGGGGAGCTGTTTTTT. The chain links TRBV5-1 to TRBJ2-2, with 12 bases fitting TRBD1. CDR1 SGHRS and CDR2 YFSETQ come from the germline V gene. V lost 4 bases and J lost 4; bases outside the gene matches: 2. There are 15 residues in the CDR3.

This clone was detected only a few times. The V call is TRBV6-5, the J call TRBJ2-7; D gene unclear. The V end lost 8 bases, the J end lost 1 base, and 15 bases lay between the germline ends. CDR1 and CDR2 (germline): MNHEY, SVGAGI. The CDR3 totals 14 residues. In DNA, the CDR3 is TGTGCCAGCGCCCTCATGAGTGGTTCCTACGAGCAGTACTTC. This gives the protein CASALMSGSYEQYF.

The V and J genes are TRBV19 and TRBJ2-5; D possibly corresponds to TRBD1 (6 bases). Germline loops: CDR1 LNHDA, CDR2 SQIVND (reference sequence). The CDR3 length is 12 residues. Trimming cost V 7 bases and J 10 bases, with 16 bases left between them. CDR3 nucleotide sequence: TGTGCCAGTACCCACAATGGGGGCAGCCAGTACTTC. This sequence encodes CASTHNGGSQYF.

V is TRBV5-1 and J is TRBJ2-7; 8 bases align to TRBD1. CDR3 length equals 14 residues. CDR1 SGHRS and CDR2 YFSETQ come from the germline V gene. V lost 3 bases and J lost 6; bases outside the gene matches: 8. DNA of the CDR3: TGCGCCAGCAGCTCGTACCAGGGGGCGGGCGAGCAGTACTTC. Protein product: CASSSYQGAGEQYF. Looking up the rest from reference TRBV5-1 and TRBJ2-7 gives the full variable domain: KAGVTQTPRYLIKTRGQQVTLSCSPISGHRSVSWYQQTPGQGLQFLFEYFSETQRNKGNFPGRFSGRQFSNSRSEMNVSTLELGDSALYLCASSSYQGAGEQYFGPGTRLTVT.

This chain joins TRBV2 and TRBJ2-3, with 7 positions matching TRBD2. CDR3 length equals 16 residues. J lost 1 base, V lost 6 bases, and 10 bases had no gene match. The germline CDR1 and CDR2 sequences are SNHLY and FYNNEI. The CDR3 spells CASSRRQLAGTDTQYF. As DNA, the CDR3 is TGTGCCAGCAGCCGTCGCCAGCTAGCGGGCACAGATACGCAGTATTTT. Using reference TRBV2 and TRBJ2-3 for the parts outside the CDR3, the full variable domain is EPEVTQTPSHQVTQMGQEVILRCVPISNHLYFYWYRQILGQKVEFLVSFYNNEISEKSEIFDDQFSVERPDGSNFTLKIRSTKLEDSAMYFCASSRRQLAGTDTQYFGPGTRLTVL.

The gene calls are TRBV3-1 (or the pseudogene TRBV3-2) and TRBJ2-7; D remains unclear. The ends were cut back, 5 bases at V and 0 bases at J, with 14 bases in the middle. CDR1 is LGHDT and CDR2 is YNNKEL in the germline V gene (reference sequence). The CDR3 spans 15 residues. For the CDR3, the DNA is TGTGCCAGCAGCTCCCAGCCTGCCTTCTCCTACGAGCAGTACTTC. Translating it yields CASSSQPAFSYEQYF.

This chain connects TRBV28 to TRBJ2-7; D possibly uses TRBD1 or TRBD2 (5 bases each). This CDR3 comprises 16 residues. V gave up 3 bases and J gave up 2 bases, with 17 bases separating them. Germline CDR1 reads MDHEN; CDR2 reads SYDVKM. The CDR3 DNA sequence: TGTGCCAGCAGTTTCGTTCTGGGGGTGACCACCTACGAGCAGTACTTC. This codes for CASSFVLGVTTYEQYF.

The rearrangement joins TRBV3-1 (or the pseudogene TRBV3-2) to TRBJ2-1; the match to TRBD2 covers 10 bases. With V trimmed by 6 bases and J by 7 bases, 9 bases remained unmatched. The CDR3 totals 15 residues. Germline CDR1 reads LGHDT; CDR2 reads YNNKEL (reference sequence). The DNA of the CDR3 is TGTGCCAGCAGACTATCTAGCGGGAGTCCGAATGAGCAGTTCTTC. It encodes CASRLSSGSPNEQFF.

This chain uses TRBV14 with TRBJ2-2, with D maybe TRBD1 (5 bases). CDR3 length: 15 amino acids. V lost 0 bases and J lost 4, with 9 bases in between. CDR1 is SGHDN, CDR2 FVKESK, per germline. CDR3 loop: CASSQEQGPTGELFF. CDR3 DNA sequence: TGTGCCAGCAGCCAAGAGCAGGGCCCCACCGGGGAGCTGTTTTTT.

The chain employs TRBV5-1 and TRBJ2-1; D remains unclear. The CDR3 length is 14 residues. V was trimmed by 0 bases and J by 4 bases, leaving 8 bases between them. Germline-derived CDR1 and CDR2 are SGHRS and YFSETQ. The CDR3 loop is CASSLDARYNEQFF. For the CDR3, the DNA is TGCGCCAGCAGCTTGGACGCGAGATACAATGAGCAGTTCTTC.

The chain is built from TRBV28 and TRBJ1-2; 9 positions agree with TRBD1. With V trimmed by 8 bases and J by 7 bases, 14 bases remained unmatched. Germline V CDR1 and CDR2: MDHEN, SYDVKM. This CDR3 has 15 amino acids. The CDR3 DNA reads as TGTGCCAGCCATGCAGGGGACAGGGAGGGACGTGGCTACACCTTC. This sequence encodes CASHAGDREGRGYTF.

This clone was picked up a small number of times. J is TRBJ2-1 and V is TRBV6-5; D is possibly TRBD1 or TRBD2 (5 bases each). The CDR3 runs 12 residues. V was cut by 6 bases and J by 9 bases, with 12 bases left in between. Germline-derived CDR1 and CDR2 are MNHEY and SVGAGI. The CDR3 region has the DNA TGTGCCAGCAGCTCCAGGGCGGGTGAGCAGTTCTTC. Protein product: CASSSRAGEQFF.

J is TRBJ2-3 and V is TRBV24-1; no clear D gene. Trimming left V 1 base short and J 2 bases short, with 9 bases between. The CDR3 has 15 residues. Per the germline V gene, CDR1 is KGHDR and CDR2 is SFDVKD. CDR3 nucleotides: TGTGCCACCAGTGATTTTGGACCAAACACAGATACGCAGTATTTT. Amino acids: CATSDFGPNTDTQYF.

The V gene is TRBV7-3, the J gene TRBJ2-3; 14 nucleotides match TRBD2. With 5 bases clipped from V and 2 bases from J, the junction kept 18 bases outside the gene matches. There are 21 residues in the CDR3. In germline, CDR1 is SGHTA, CDR2 FQGTGA. CDR3 loop: CASSQGTSGRRGMGHTDTQYF. The CDR3 DNA reads as TGTGCCAGCAGCCAAGGGACTAGCGGGAGACGGGGTATGGGGCACACAGATACGCAGTATTTT.

This clone was seen just once. The rearrangement joins TRBV11-1 to TRBJ2-7; unclear D gene. The ends were cut back, 0 bases at V and 1 base at J, with 7 bases in the middle. The germline V gene has CDR1 SGHAT and CDR2 FQDESV (reference sequence). The CDR3 has 14 residues. The CDR3 loop reads CASSLAGKSYEQYF. DNA of the CDR3: TGTGCCAGCAGCTTAGCCGGAAAATCCTACGAGCAGTACTTC.

This chain links TRBV24-1 with TRBJ2-3; unclear D gene. This CDR3 is built from 14 residues. Germline CDR1 is KGHDR and CDR2 is SFDVKD. V lost 4 bases and J lost 2, with 9 bases in between. The CDR3 is CATSEKLHTDTQYF. Written as DNA, the CDR3 is TGTGCCACCAGTGAAAAGCTCCACACAGATACGCAGTATTTT.

This clone was recorded once. This rearrangement joins TRBV5-5 to TRBJ1-4; D gene uncertain. This CDR3 comprises 16 residues. V lost 4 bases and J lost 5, with 18 bases in between. Looked up from germline, CDR1 is SGHKS and CDR2 is YYEKEE (reference sequence). The CDR3 nucleotides read TGTGCCAGCAGCCTGGAAATTTTGGGTCAGAATGAAAAACTGTTTTTT. Protein: CASSLEILGQNEKLFF. The full variable domain, completed using reference TRBV5-5 and TRBJ1-4, is DAGVTQSPTHLIKTRGQQVTLRCSPISGHKSVSWYQQVLGQGPQFIFQYYEKEERGRGNFPDRFSARQFPNYSSELNVNALLLGDSALYLCASSLEILGQNEKLFFGSGTQLSVL.

The V call is TRBV28, the J call TRBJ2-2, with 11 bases aligning to TRBD2. CDR1 and CDR2 (germline): MDHEN, SYDVKM. The length of the CDR3 is 18 residues. J was trimmed by 3 bases and V by 3 bases; bases with no gene match: 9. For the CDR3, the DNA is TGTGCCAGCAGTTTCCCACAACTAGCGGGAGTTTACACCGGGGAGCTGTTTTTT. Its protein is CASSFPQLAGVYTGELFF.